The rows below give T cell receptor beta chains drawn from one sample of a study of post-analysis software for immune sequencing data. TCRdb independently ran MiXCR on the PCR reads; one entry per CDR3 protein. The sample contains 750,000 to 950,000 distinct CDR3 sequences, around 42% of which appear only once. Sequencing was performed on blood. Source of these receptors: a girl aged 10 to 17 with multiple sclerosis. Both conserved end residues are part of each CDR3. The D gene is left open where the match is weak.

d_call	j_call	v_call	cdr3_aa
TRBD1	TRBJ2-3	TRBV7-3	CASSPIADRGSDTQYF
TRBD2	TRBJ2-7	TRBV10-3	CAISESTREGYEQYF
TRBD2	.	TRBV28	CASSLLAGKNYEQYF
TRBD1	TRBJ1-3	TRBV29-1	CSGSRGPGNTIYF
TRBD1	TRBJ2-3	TRBV5-1	CASSLVGQEFTDTQYF
.	.	TRBV15	CATSIPPGLETQYF
TRBD1	TRBJ2-1	TRBV13	CASSAGGTGDMFAEQFF
.	TRBJ1-5	TRBV6-6	CASSYPGEGQPQHF
TRBD1	TRBJ2-3	TRBV5-1	CASSGKTGLADTQYF
.	TRBJ1-3	TRBV28	CASSLPMGAIGNTIYF
.	TRBJ2-4	TRBV20-1	CSARDPPLAKNIQYF
.	TRBJ2-6	TRBV29-1	CSVEQGSGANVRTF
.	TRBJ1-2	TRBV29-1	CSVEESPGPGGYGYTF
.	TRBJ2-1	TRBV27	CASSLYPRRELVNEQFF
.	TRBJ2-3	TRBV28	CASTSGEDTQYF
.	TRBJ2-7	TRBV6-1	CASSVPYYEQYF
.	TRBJ2-1	TRBV29-1	CSVEQGGRHNEQFF